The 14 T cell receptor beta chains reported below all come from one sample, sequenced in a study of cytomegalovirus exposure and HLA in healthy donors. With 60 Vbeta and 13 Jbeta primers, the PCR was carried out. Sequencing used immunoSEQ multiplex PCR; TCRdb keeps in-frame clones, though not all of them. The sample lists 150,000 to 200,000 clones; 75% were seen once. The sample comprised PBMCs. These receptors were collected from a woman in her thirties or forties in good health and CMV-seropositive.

Here the CDR3 DNA reads TGTGCTAGTGGTTTTGGGGGGGCCGGAAACACCATATATTTT. It translates to CASGFGGAGNTIYF. V and J are TRBV12-5 and TRBJ1-3; D perhaps matches TRBD1 (6 bases). This CDR3 has 14 residues. Germline lookup yields CDR1 LGHNT and CDR2 FRNRAP. The V gene lost 3 bases and the J gene lost 4 bases, with 10 bases spanning the gap. The entire variable domain, with the rest obtained from reference TRBV12-5 and TRBJ1-3, is as follows: DARVTQTPRHKVTEMGQEVTMRCQPILGHNTVFWYRQTMMQGLELLAYFRNRAPLDDSGMPKDRFSAEMPDATLATLKIQPSEPRDSAVYFCASGFGGAGNTIYFGEGSWLTVV.

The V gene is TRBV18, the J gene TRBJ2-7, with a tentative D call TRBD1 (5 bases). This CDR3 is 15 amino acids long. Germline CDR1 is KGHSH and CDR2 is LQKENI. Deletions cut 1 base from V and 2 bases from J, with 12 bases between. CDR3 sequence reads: CASSPRVDSTYEQYF. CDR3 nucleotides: TGTGCCAGCTCACCACGGGTCGACAGTACCTACGAGCAGTACTTC.

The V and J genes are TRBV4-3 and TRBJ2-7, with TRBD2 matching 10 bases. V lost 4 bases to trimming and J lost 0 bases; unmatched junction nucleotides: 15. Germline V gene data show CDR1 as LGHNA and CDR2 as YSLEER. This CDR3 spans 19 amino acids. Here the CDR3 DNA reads TGCGCCAGCAGCCCCTGGGGACTTGGGACTAGCGATAGCTCCTACGAGCAGTACTTC. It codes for CASSPWGLGTSDSSYEQYF.

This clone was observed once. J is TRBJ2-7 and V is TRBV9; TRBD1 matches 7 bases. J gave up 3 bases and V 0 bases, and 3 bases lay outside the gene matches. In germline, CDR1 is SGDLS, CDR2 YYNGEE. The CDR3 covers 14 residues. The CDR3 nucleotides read TGTGCCAGCAGCGTAGGGGGACAGTACTACGAGCAGTACTTC. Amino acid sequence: CASSVGGQYYEQYF.

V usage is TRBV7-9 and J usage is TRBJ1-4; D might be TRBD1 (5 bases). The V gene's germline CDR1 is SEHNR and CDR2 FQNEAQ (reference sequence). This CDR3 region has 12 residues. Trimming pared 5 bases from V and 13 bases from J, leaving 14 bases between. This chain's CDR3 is CASSPDGAVLFF. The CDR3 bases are TGTGCCAGCAGCCCAGATGGGGCAGTACTGTTTTTT.

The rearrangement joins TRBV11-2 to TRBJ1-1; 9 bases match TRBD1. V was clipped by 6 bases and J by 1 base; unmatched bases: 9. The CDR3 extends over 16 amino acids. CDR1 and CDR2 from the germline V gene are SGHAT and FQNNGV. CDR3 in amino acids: CASRRRGQGRNTEAFF. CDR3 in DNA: TGTGCCAGCAGGAGACGCGGACAGGGGCGGAACACTGAAGCTTTCTTT.

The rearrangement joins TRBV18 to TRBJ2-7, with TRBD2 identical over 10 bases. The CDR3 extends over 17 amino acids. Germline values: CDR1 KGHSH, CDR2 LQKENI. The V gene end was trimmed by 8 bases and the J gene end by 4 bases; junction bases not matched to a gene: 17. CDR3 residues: CASTASGPSGSLYEQYF. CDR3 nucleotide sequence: TGTGCCAGCACCGCTTCTGGACCTAGCGGGAGTCTATACGAGCAGTACTTC.

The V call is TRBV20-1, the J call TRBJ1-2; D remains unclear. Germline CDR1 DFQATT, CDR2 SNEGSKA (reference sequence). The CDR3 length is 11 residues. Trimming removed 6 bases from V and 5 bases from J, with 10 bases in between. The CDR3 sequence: CSATESYGYTF. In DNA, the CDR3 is TGCAGTGCAACAGAGTCTTATGGCTACACCTTC.

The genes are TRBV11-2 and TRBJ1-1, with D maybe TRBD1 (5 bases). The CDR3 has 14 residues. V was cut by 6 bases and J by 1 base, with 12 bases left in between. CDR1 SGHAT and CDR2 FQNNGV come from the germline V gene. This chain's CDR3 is CASSQGTGNTEAFF. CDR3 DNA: TGTGCCAGCAGTCAAGGCACAGGGAACACTGAAGCTTTCTTT.

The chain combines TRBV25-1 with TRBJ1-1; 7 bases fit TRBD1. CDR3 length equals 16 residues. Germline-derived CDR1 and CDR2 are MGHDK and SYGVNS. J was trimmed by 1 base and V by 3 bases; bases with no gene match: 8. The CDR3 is CASSDDYRGTNTEAFF. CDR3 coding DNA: TGTGCCAGCAGTGATGATTACAGGGGTACGAACACTGAAGCTTTCTTT.

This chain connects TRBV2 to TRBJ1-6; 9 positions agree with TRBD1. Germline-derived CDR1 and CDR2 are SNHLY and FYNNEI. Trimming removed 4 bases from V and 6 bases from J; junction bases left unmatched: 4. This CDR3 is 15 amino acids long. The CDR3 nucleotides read TGTGCCAGCAGTGGGGGACAGGGAGGTAATTCACCCCTCCACTTT. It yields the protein CASSGGQGGNSPLHF.

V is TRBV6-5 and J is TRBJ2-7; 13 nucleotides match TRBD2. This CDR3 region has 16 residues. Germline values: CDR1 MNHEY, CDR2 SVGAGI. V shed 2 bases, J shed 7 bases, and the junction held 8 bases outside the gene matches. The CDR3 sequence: CASSYPGTSGTREQYF. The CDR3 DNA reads TGTGCCAGCAGTTACCCCGGGACTAGCGGGACCCGGGAGCAGTACTTC.

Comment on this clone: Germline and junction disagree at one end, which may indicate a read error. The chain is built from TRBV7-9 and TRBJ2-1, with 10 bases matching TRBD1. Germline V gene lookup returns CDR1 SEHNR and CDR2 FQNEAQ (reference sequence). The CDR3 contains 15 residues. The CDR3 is CSSSFGQGAYNEQFF. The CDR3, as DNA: TGTTCCAGCAGTTTTGGACAGGGGGCCTACAATGAGCAGTTCTTC.

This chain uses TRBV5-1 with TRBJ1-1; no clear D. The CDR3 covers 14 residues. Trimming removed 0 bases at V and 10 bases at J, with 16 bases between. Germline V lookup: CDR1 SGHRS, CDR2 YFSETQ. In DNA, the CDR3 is TGCGCCAGCAGCTTGGCCGACTCGGAGGATGGAGCTTTCTTT. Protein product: CASSLADSEDGAFF.